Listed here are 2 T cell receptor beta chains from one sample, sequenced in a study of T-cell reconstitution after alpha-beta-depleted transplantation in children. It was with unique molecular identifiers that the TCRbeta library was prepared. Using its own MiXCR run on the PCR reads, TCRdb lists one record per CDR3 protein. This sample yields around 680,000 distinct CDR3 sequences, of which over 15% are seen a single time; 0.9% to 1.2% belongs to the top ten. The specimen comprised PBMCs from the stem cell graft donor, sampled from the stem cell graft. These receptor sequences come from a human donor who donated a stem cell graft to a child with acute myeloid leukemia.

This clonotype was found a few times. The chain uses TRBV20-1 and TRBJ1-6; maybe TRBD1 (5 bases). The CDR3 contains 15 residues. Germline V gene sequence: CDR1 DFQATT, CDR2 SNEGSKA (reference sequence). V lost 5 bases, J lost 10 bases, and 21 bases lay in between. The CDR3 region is CSAFPGTEFGSPLHF. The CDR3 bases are TGCAGTGCTTTTCCCGGGACCGAGTTCGGATCACCCCTCCACTTT.

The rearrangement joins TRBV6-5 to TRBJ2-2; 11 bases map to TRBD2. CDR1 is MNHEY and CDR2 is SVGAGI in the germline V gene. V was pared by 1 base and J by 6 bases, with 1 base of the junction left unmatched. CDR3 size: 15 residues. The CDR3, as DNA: TGTGCCAGCAGTTACTTAGCGGGGGGGCCCGGGGAGCTGTTTTTT. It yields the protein CASSYLAGGPGELFF.